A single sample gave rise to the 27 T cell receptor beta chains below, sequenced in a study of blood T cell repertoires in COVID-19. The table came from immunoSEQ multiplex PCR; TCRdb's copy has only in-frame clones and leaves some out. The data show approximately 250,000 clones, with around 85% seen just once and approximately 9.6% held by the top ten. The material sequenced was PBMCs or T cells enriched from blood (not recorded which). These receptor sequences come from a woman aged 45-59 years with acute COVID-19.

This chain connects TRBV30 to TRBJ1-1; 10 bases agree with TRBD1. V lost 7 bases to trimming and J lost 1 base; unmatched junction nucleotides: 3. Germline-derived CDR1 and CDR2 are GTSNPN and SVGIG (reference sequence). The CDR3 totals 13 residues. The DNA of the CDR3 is TGTGCCTACGACAGGGGGCCGAACACTGAAGCTTTCTTT. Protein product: CAYDRGPNTEAFF.

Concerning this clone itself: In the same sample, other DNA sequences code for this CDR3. Here the CDR3 reads CASSPTGGGGNQPQHF. The CDR3 DNA reads TGTGCCAGCAGTCCCACGGGGGGCGGGGGCAATCAGCCCCAGCATTTT. The chain carries TRBV6-2 or TRBV6-3 and TRBJ1-5; a weak D match, TRBD1 (6 bases). The CDR3 runs to 16 residues. CDR1 is MNHEY and CDR2 is SVGEGT in the germline V gene. Trimming cost V 5 bases and J 2 bases, with 16 bases left between them.

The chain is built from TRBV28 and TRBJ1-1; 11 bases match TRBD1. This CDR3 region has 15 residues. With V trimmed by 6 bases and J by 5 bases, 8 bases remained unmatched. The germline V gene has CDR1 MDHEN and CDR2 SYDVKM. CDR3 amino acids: CASSLGGTGGTEAFF. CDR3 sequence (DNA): TGTGCCAGCAGCCTTGGGGGGACAGGGGGGACTGAAGCTTTCTTT. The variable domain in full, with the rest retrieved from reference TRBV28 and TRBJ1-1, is DVKVTQSSRYLVKRTGEKVFLECVQDMDHENMFWYRQDPGLGLRLIYFSYDVKMKEKGDIPEGYSVSREKKERFSLILESASTNQTSMYLCASSLGGTGGTEAFFGQGTRLTVV.

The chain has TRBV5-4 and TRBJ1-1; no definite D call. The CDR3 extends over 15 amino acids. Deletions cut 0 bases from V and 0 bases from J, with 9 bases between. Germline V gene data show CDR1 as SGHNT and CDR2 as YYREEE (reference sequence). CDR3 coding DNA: TGTGCCAGCAGCTTGGCGGCAGGTGTGAACACTGAAGCTTTCTTT. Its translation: CASSLAAGVNTEAFF.

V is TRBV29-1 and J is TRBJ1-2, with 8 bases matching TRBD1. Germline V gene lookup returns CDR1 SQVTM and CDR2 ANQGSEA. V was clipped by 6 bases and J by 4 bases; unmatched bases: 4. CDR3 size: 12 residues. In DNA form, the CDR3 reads TGCAGCGTAGACAGGGGAAGCTATGGCTACACCTTC. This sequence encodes CSVDRGSYGYTF.

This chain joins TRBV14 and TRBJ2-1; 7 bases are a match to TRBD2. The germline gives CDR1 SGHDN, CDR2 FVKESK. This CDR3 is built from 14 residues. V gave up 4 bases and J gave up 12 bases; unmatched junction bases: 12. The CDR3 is CASSPGGSTGWQFF. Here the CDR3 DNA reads TGTGCCAGCAGCCCCGGGGGGTCCACGGGATGGCAGTTCTTC.

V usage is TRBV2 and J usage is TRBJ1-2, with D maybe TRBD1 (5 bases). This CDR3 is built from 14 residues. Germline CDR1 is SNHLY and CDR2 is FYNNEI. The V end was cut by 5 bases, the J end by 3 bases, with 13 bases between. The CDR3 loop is CASSPGGGYYGYTF. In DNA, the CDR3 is TGTGCCAGCAGTCCGGGCGGGGGGTACTATGGCTACACCTTC.

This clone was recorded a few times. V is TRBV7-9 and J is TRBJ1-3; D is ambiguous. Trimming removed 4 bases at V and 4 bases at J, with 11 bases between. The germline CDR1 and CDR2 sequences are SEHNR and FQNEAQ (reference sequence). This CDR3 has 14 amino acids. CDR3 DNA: TGTGCCAGCAGCTCACCACGGAGGGGAAACACCATATATTTT. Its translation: CASSSPRRGNTIYF.

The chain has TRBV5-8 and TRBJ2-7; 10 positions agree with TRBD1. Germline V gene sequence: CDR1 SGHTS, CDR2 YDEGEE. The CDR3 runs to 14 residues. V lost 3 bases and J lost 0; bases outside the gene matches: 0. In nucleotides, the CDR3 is TGTGCCAGCAGCTGGACAGGGGGCTCCTACGAGCAGTACTTC. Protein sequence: CASSWTGGSYEQYF.

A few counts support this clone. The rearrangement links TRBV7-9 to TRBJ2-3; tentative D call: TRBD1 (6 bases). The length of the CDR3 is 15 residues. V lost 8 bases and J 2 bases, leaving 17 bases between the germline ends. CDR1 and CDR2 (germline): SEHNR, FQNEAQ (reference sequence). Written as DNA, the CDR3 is TGTGCCAGCGATGCCCTAGGGGGTAACACAGATACGCAGTATTTT. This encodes CASDALGGNTDTQYF.

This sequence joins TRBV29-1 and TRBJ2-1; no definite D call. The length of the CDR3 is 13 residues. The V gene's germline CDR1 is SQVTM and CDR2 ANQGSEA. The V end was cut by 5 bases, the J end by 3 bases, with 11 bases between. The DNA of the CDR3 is TGCAGCGTTCCCAGGTCAAACTACAATGAGCAGTTCTTC. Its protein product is CSVPRSNYNEQFF.

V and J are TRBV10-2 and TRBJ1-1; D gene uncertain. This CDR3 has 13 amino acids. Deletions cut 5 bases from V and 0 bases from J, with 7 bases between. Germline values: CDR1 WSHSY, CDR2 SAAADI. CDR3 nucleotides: TGCGCCAGCAGTCTAGGAGTGAACACTGAAGCTTTCTTT. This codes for CASSLGVNTEAFF.

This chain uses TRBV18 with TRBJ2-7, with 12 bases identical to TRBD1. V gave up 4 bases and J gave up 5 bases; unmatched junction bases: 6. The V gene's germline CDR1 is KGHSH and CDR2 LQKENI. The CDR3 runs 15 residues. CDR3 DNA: TGTGCCAGCTCACGCGGGACAGGGGGCTTCAACGAGCAGTACTTC. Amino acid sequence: CASSRGTGGFNEQYF.

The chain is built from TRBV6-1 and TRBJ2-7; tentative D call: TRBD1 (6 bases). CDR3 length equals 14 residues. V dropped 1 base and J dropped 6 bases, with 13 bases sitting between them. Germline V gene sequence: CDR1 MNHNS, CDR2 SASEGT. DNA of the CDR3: TGTGCCAGCAGTGAAGGACAGGTCAGAACCGAGCAGTACTTC. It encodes CASSEGQVRTEQYF.

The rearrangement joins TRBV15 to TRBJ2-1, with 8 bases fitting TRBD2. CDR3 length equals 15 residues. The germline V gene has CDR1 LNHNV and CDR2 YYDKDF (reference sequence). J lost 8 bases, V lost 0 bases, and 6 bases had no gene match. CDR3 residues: CATSRERGGLHEQFF. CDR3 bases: TGTGCCACCAGCAGAGAACGGGGGGGCCTACATGAGCAGTTCTTC. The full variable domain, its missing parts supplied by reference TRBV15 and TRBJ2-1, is DAMVIQNPRYQVTQFGKPVTLSCSQTLNHNVMYWYQQKSSQAPKLLFHYYDKDFNNEADTPDNFQSRRPNTSFCFLDIRSPGLGDTAMYLCATSRERGGLHEQFFGPGTRLTVL.

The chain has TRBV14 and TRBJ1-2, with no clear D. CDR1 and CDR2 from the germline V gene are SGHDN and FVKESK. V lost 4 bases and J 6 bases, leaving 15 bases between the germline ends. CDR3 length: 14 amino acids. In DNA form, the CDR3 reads TGTGCCAGCAGCCGGCAAGTGATAGCAGATGGCTACACCTTC. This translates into CASSRQVIADGYTF.

CDR3 DNA: TGTGCCAGCAGCCCCAAGACTAGCGGGGGGAAAGAGACCCAGTACTTC. Translating gives CASSPKTSGGKETQYF. The genes are TRBV5-4 and TRBJ2-5; 13 bases fit TRBD2. The ends lost 4 bases at V and 3 bases at J; junction bases unmatched: 6. Germline V gives CDR1 SGHNT, CDR2 YYREEE (reference sequence). There are 16 residues in the CDR3.

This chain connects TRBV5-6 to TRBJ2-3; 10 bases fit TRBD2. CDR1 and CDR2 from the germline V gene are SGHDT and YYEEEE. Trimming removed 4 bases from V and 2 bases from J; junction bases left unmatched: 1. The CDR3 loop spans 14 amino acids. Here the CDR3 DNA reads TGTGCCAGCAGCAGCGGGGGGGCCACAGATACGCAGTATTTT. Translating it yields CASSSGGATDTQYF. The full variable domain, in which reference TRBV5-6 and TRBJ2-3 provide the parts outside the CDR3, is DAGVTQSPTHLIKTRGQQVTLRCSPKSGHDTVSWYQQALGQGPQFIFQYYEEEERQRGNFPDRFSGHQFPNYSSELNVNALLLGDSALYLCASSSGGATDTQYFGPGTRLTVL.

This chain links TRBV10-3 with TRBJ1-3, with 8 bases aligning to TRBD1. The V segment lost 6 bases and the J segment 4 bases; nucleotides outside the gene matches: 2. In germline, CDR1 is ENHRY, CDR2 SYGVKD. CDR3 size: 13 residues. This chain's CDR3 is CAISQGAGNTIYF. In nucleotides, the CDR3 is TGTGCCATCAGCCAGGGGGCCGGAAACACCATATATTTT.

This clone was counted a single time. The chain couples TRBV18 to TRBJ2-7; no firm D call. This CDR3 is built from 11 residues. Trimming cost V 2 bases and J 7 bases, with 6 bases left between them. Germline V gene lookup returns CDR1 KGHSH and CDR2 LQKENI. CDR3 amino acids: CASSPNSEQYF. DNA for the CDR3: TGTGCCAGCTCACCAAATAGTGAGCAGTACTTC.

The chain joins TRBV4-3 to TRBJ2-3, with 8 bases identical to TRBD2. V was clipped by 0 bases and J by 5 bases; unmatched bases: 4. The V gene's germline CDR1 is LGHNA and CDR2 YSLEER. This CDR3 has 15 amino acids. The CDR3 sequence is CASSQDRTSGDTQYF. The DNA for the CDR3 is TGCGCCAGCAGCCAAGATCGAACTAGCGGAGATACGCAGTATTTT.

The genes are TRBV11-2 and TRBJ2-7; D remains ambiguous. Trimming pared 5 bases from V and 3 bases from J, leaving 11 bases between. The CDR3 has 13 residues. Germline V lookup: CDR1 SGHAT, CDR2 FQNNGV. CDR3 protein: CASSQKPVYEQYF. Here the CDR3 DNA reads TGTGCCAGCAGCCAAAAGCCGGTCTACGAGCAGTACTTC. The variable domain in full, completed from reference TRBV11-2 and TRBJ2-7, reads EAGVAQSPRYKIIEKRQSVAFWCNPISGHATLYWYQQILGQGPKLLIQFQNNGVVDDSQLPKDRFSAERLKGVDSTLKIQPAKLEDSAVYLCASSQKPVYEQYFGPGTRLTVT.

CDR3 loop: CASGIATGGNEKLFF. DNA for the CDR3: TGTGCTAGTGGGATCGCGACAGGAGGAAATGAAAAACTGTTTTTT. V gene TRBV12-5 combines with J gene TRBJ1-4, with D possibly being TRBD1 (6 bases). Per the germline V gene, CDR1 is LGHNT and CDR2 is FRNRAP. The CDR3 runs 15 residues. Trimming removed 6 bases at V and 5 bases at J, with 16 bases between.

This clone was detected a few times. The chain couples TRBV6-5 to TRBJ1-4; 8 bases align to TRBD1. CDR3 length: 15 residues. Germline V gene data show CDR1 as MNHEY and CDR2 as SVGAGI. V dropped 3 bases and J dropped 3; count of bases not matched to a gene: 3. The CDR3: CASSYQGAANEKLFF. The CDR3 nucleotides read TGTGCCAGCAGTTATCAGGGGGCGGCTAATGAAAAACTGTTTTTT.

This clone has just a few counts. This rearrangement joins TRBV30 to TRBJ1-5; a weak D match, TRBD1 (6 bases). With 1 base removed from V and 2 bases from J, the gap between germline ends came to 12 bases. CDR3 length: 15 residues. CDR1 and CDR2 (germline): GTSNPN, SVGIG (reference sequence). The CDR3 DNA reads TGTGCCTGGAGTGACTGGGCAGGGGGCAATCAGCCCCAGCATTTT. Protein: CAWSDWAGGNQPQHF. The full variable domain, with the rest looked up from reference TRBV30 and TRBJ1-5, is SQTIHQWPATLVQPVGSPLSLECTVEGTSNPNLYWYRQAAGRGLQLLFYSVGIGQISSEVPQNLSASRPQDRQFILSSKKLLLSDSGFYLCAWSDWAGGNQPQHFGDGTRLSIL.

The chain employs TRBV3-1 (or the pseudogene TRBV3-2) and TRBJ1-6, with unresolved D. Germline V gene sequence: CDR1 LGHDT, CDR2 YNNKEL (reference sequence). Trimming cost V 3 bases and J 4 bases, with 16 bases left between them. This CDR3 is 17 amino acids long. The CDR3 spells CASSQVYNQKYNSPLHF. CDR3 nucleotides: TGTGCCAGCAGCCAGGTATACAATCAGAAATATAATTCACCCCTCCACTTT.

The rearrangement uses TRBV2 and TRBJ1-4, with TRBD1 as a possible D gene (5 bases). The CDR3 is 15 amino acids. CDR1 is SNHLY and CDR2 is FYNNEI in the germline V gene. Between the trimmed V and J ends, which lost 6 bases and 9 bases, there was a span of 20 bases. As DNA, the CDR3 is TGTGCCAGCAGCTCACCGGCAGGGCGGACTAAAAAACTGTTTTTT. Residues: CASSSPAGRTKKLFF.